The present TCR beta chain was sequenced within a study of post-analysis software for immune sequencing data. Study-level information: There were relapsing-remitting, secondary progressive and progressive-relapsing multiple sclerosis among the disease courses included. Study observations and caveats: Patients had higher frequencies than controls of four to six TRBV segments, including TRBV5-6, TRBV5-1 and TRBV20-1. Strong same-batch co-clustering of samples appeared with F measure clustering. Comparison with controls showed significantly lower normalized Chao1 diversity in multiple sclerosis patients.

cDNA libraries for TCR beta contained unique molecular identifiers. A population of 1 to 10 million T cells gave rise to roughly 0.5 million cDNA molecules. Each CDR3 protein gets one entry after TCRdb re-called the PCR reads with MiXCR. The sample yields approximately 460,000 distinct CDR3 sequences, 40% to 55% seen once. CDR3 length: 14 amino acids. Between the trimmed V and J ends, which lost 4 bases and 6 bases, there was a span of 14 bases. The germline V gene encodes CDR1 LGHNA and CDR2 YNFKEQ. Turning to this clonotype: The antigen remains undetermined.

The chain employs TRBV4-2 and TRBJ2-3; D is undetermined. Material: blood. The clonotype was recovered from a girl aged 5 to 17 with multiple sclerosis. The DNA of the CDR3 is TGTGCCAGCAGCCGAGAGGACCCGTCGGATACGCAGTATTTT. It translates to CASSREDPSDTQYF.